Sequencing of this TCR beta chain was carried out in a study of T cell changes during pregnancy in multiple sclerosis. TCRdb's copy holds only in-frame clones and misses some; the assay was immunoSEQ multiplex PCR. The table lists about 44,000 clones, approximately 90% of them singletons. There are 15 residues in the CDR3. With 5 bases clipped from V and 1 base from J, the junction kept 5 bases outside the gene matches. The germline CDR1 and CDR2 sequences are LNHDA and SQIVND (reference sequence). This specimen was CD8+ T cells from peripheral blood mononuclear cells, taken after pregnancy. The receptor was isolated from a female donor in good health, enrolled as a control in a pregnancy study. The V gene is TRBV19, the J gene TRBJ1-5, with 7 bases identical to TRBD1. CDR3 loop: CASSPQGVSNQPQHF. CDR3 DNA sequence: TGTGCCAGTAGTCCCCAGGGGGTGAGCAATCAGCCCCAGCATTTT.